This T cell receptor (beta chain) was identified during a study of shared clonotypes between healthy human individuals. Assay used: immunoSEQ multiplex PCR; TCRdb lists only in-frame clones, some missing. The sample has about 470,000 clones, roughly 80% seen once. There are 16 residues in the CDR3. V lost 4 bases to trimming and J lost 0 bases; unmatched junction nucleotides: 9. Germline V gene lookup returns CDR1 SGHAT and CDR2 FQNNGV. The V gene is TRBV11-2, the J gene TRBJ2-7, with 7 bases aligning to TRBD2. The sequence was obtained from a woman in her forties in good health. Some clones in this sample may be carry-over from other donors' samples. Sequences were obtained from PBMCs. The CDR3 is CASSSGRLADSYEQYF. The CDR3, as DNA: TGTGCCAGCAGCTCCGGGCGGCTAGCGGACTCCTACGAGCAGTACTTC.